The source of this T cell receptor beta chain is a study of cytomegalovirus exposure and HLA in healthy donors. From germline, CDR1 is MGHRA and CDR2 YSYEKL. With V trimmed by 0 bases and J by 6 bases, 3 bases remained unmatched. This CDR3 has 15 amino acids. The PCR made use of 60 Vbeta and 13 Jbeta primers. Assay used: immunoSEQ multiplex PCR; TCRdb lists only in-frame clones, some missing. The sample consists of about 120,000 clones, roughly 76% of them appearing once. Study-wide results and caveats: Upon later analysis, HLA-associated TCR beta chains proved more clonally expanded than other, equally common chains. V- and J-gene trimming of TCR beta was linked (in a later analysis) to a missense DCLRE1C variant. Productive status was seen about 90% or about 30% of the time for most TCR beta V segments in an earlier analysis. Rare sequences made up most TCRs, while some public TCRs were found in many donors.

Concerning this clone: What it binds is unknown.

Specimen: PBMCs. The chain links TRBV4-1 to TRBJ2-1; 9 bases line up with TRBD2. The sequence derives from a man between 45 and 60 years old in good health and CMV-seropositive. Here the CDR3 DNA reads TGCGCCAGCAGCCAAGAGGGGCGGGGGGGCAATGAGCAGTTCTTC. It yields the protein CASSQEGRGGNEQFF.